A selection of T cell receptor beta chains follows, all from one sample in a study of T cells in localized non-small cell lung cancer. Assay: immunoSEQ multiplex PCR; the TCRdb copy retains only in-frame clones and omits some. This repertoire shows about 91,000 clones, approximately 88% found once; its top ten account for about 15%. Source: peripheral blood, taken before any cancer treatment. The receptors were sampled from a man aged 40-75 years with stage I squamous cell lung carcinoma. The CDR3 runs from the conserved cysteine through the conserved F or W. The D gene is left open where the match is weak. The listing skips clone size in some rows; elsewhere it reads once, few, many or a size class.

>TRBV7-2|.|TRBJ1-1|.
CASSNQGNTEAFF
TGTGCCAGCAGCAACCAGGGAAACACTGAAGCTTTCTTT
>TRBV20-1|.|TRBJ1-1|.
CSAPGGAEAFF
TGCAGTGCTCCCGGCGGAGCTGAAGCTTTCTTT
>TRBV18|.|TRBJ1-6|.
CASSPNLQEAGSPLHF
TGTGCCAGCTCACCGAATCTACAGGAGGCCGGTTCACCCCTCCACTTT
>TRBV6-6|.|TRBJ1-1|.
CASSPPRGGTEAFF
TGTGCCAGCAGTCCTCCGCGGGGGGGGACTGAAGCTTTCTTT
>TRBV6-5|.|TRBJ2-5|TRBD2
CASRPSGGERETQYF
TGTGCCAGCAGACCTAGCGGGGGAGAACGAGAGACCCAGTACTTC
>TRBV7-2|.|TRBJ1-1|.
CASSLEVRSEAFF
TGTGCCAGCAGCTTAGAAGTCCGCTCTGAAGCTTTCTTT
>TRBV19|.|TRBJ1-4|.
CASKGNRNEKLFF
TGTGCCAGTAAGGGGAATAGGAATGAAAAACTGTTTTTT
>TRBV7-6|.|TRBJ2-1|TRBD2
CASSTAGTTFYNEQFF
TGTGCCAGCAGCACCGCCGGGACTACATTCTACAATGAGCAGTTCTTC
>TRBV4-1|.|TRBJ2-2|.
CASHQGSGELFF
TGCGCCAGTCATCAGGGGTCCGGGGAGCTGTTTTTT
>TRBV6-1|.|TRBJ1-1|.
CAALSFYLNTEAFF
TGTGCCGCACTGTCTTTCTACTTGAACACTGAAGCTTTCTTT
>TRBV7-2|few|TRBJ1-5|TRBD1
CASSPRTGDAQPQHF
TGTGCCAGCAGCCCTCGGACAGGGGACGCTCAGCCCCAGCATTTT
>TRBV5-4|.|TRBJ2-5|TRBD2
CASSLDLVAGGRETQYF
TGTGCCAGCAGCTTGGATTTGGTAGCGGGGGGCCGGGAGACCCAGTACTTC
>TRBV5-4|.|TRBJ2-3|.
CASSLGGAGTDTQYF
TGTGCCAGCAGCTTGGGAGGTGCGGGCACAGATACGCAGTATTTT
>TRBV4-3|.|TRBJ2-7|TRBD2
CASSQGPGGQRHEQYF
TGCGCCAGCAGCCAAGGTCCGGGGGGGCAGAGACACGAGCAGTACTTC
>TRBV19|.|TRBJ1-6|TRBD1
CASSAQTGVNSPLHF
TGTGCCAGTAGTGCTCAGACAGGGGTTAATTCACCCCTCCACTTT
>TRBV7-8|.|TRBJ1-1|.
CASGRVTRVSDTEAFF
TGTGCCAGCGGCCGGGTGACACGCGTTTCGGACACTGAAGCTTTCTTT
>TRBV14|.|TRBJ1-4|.
CASALRQSTNEKLFF
TGTGCCAGCGCATTAAGACAGTCTACTAATGAAAAACTGTTTTTT